Described below is a single T cell receptor (beta chain) sequence and its context. The data stem from a study of blood T cell repertoires in COVID-19. About the study: From the United States, Italy and Spain came samples of acute and convalescent COVID-19.

Profiled with immunoSEQ multiplex PCR; TCRdb holds only in-frame clones, not every one. The data contain 150,000 to 200,000 clones, more than 70% of them seen just once; the ten biggest clones take up roughly 18%. CDR3 length: 13 amino acids. CDR1 is SGHVS, CDR2 FNYEAQ, per germline. V dropped 2 bases and J dropped 3 bases, with 7 bases sitting between them. The sample consisted of PBMCs or T cells enriched from blood (not recorded which). The chain has TRBV7-6 and TRBJ1-1, with unresolved D. This sequence was found in a man in his fifties or sixties who had recovered from COVID-19. In DNA, the CDR3 is TGTGCCAGCAGCTTAAGCGGCTACACTGAAGCTTTCTTT. Its translation is CASSLSGYTEAFF.